This section outlines one TCR beta chain sequence together with its context. These data originate in a study of shared clonotypes between healthy human individuals. Germline V gene lookup returns CDR1 SGHTA and CDR2 FQGNSA. V lost 5 bases and J lost 5; bases outside the gene matches: 8. This CDR3 comprises 15 residues. Every subset had its genomic DNA shared out evenly among several immunoSEQ plates. Profiled with immunoSEQ multiplex PCR; TCRdb holds only in-frame clones, not every one. This table has about 470,000 clones, around 79% appearing once. This clonotype was obtained from a woman aged 40 to 50 in good health. Some clones in this sample may be carry-over from other donors' samples. Sequenced: PBMCs. The chain uses TRBV7-2 and TRBJ2-1; 8 bases are shared with TRBD1. CDR3 DNA sequence: TGTGCCAGCAGCGCGGGGACAGGAAGGAACAATGAGCAGTTCTTC. It encodes CASSAGTGRNNEQFF.